This TCR beta chain comes out of a study of T cells after yellow fever vaccination. Study-level information: The authors prepared low-cell-number fractions using SMART-Seq v4 Ultra Low Input.

This clonotype has a handful of counts. Its antigen is currently unknown. Study-wide findings and caveats: A small share of clonotypes appeared in both CD4 and CD8 compartments.

TCRdb analysed the 5' RACE reads with MiXCR anew, one entry per CDR3 protein. Altogether some 500,000 distinct CDR3 sequences are present, approximately 13% being singletons, with the ten largest covering more than 13%. J was trimmed by 1 base and V by 6 bases; bases with no gene match: 15. The CDR3 spans 16 residues. Germline CDR1 and CDR2: GTSNPN and SVGIG (reference sequence). Sequencing used PBMCs, obtained on the day of the yellow fever booster vaccination. This chain joins TRBV30 and TRBJ2-7; TRBD2 agrees at 7 bases. The sequence derives from a man in his thirties or forties who received the YFV17D yellow fever vaccine. The CDR3 protein is CACRRGSFRTSYEQYF. CDR3 DNA: TGTGCCTGCAGGCGCGGGAGTTTCCGCACTTCCTACGAGCAGTACTTC.